One and the same sample provided the 21 T cell receptor beta chains below, sequenced in a study of T cell changes during pregnancy in multiple sclerosis. The table came from immunoSEQ multiplex PCR; TCRdb's copy has only in-frame clones and leaves some out. The sample includes some 29,000 clones, roughly nine tenths of them seen just once. The sequenced sample was CD8+ T cells from peripheral blood mononuclear cells, obtained in the third trimester of pregnancy. These receptors were taken from a female donor with multiple sclerosis, enrolled in a pregnancy study.

As for this clone: Other DNA sequences of this sample code for an identical CDR3. The J gene is TRBJ2-1, the V gene TRBV9; unclear D gene. Per the germline V gene, CDR1 is SGDLS and CDR2 is YYNGEE. CDR3 length: 16 amino acids. Deletions cut 0 bases from V and 2 bases from J, with 12 bases between. DNA for the CDR3: TGTGCCAGCAGCGTAGATGGCGGAAACACCTACAATGAGCAGTTCTTC. Translation: CASSVDGGNTYNEQFF.

The chain couples TRBV10-1 to TRBJ2-1; 10 nucleotides line up with TRBD1. This CDR3 is 15 amino acids long. Germline-derived CDR1 and CDR2 are WNHNN and SYGVQD (reference sequence). Unmatched junction bases numbered 1, after V lost 2 bases and J lost 3 bases. Written as DNA, the CDR3 is TGCGCCAGCAGTGAGGGACAGGGGGGCTACAATGAGCAGTTCTTC. Translation: CASSEGQGGYNEQFF.

The genes are TRBV4-1 and TRBJ1-2, with D maybe TRBD1 (5 bases). Trimming took off 1 base at V and 5 bases at J, with 8 bases between the two ends. CDR1 is MGHRA and CDR2 is YSYEKL in the germline V gene. This CDR3 contains 13 residues. The CDR3 loop reads CASSQAGFYGYTF. The CDR3 DNA reads as TGCGCCAGCAGCCAAGCAGGGTTTTATGGCTACACCTTC.

This chain uses TRBV9 with TRBJ1-5; D unresolved. CDR1 is SGDLS, CDR2 YYNGEE, per germline. The V gene lost 3 bases and the J gene lost 7 bases, with 8 bases spanning the gap. This CDR3 contains 12 residues. The CDR3: CASSAGNQPQHF. CDR3 bases: TGTGCCAGCAGCGCCGGTAACCAGCCCCAGCATTTT.

The CDR3 bases are TGTGCCAGTAGGCGACTAGCGGGAGGAACAGATACGCAGTATTTT. Encoded protein: CASRRLAGGTDTQYF. The chain has TRBV19 and TRBJ2-3; 13 positions agree with TRBD2. CDR3 length equals 15 residues. The V gene end was trimmed by 6 bases and the J gene end by 3 bases; junction bases not matched to a gene: 3. CDR1 is LNHDA and CDR2 is SQIVND in the germline V gene (reference sequence).

The count of this clone is one. This chain links TRBV27 with TRBJ2-1; possible D gene TRBD2, 5 bases. The CDR3 contains 18 residues. V was clipped by 4 bases and J by 3 bases, with 22 bases between them. CDR1 and CDR2 (germline): MNHEY, SMNVEV (reference sequence). This CDR3 is CASSSSGRASIYYNEQFF. In DNA, the CDR3 is TGTGCCAGCAGTTCGAGCGGCCGTGCCTCAATATACTACAATGAGCAGTTCTTC.

Turning to this clone: One end of the junction varies from germline; a read error may be responsible. The chain is built from TRBV2 and TRBJ1-2, with unresolved D. The CDR3 totals 14 residues. In germline, CDR1 is SNHLY, CDR2 FYNNEI. The CDR3 coding sequence is TGTGCCGGCAGTACCTTGAGTTCCACTTATGGCTACACCTTC. Translating it yields CAGSTLSSTYGYTF.

V usage is TRBV6-5 and J usage is TRBJ2-3, with 10 positions matching TRBD2. Germline V gene lookup returns CDR1 MNHEY and CDR2 SVGAGI. The CDR3 is 15 amino acids. V trimming: 5 bases; J trimming: 2 bases; junction bases outside the gene matches: 4. CDR3 in DNA: TGTGCCAGCAGTCCACTAGCGGGATTCACAGATACGCAGTATTTT. Translating it yields CASSPLAGFTDTQYF.

This sequence joins TRBV7-6 and TRBJ1-4; D call uncertain. The V gene's germline CDR1 is SGHVS and CDR2 FNYEAQ. With 5 bases removed from V and 4 bases from J, the gap between germline ends came to 11 bases. The length of the CDR3 is 14 residues. CDR3 coding DNA: TGTGCCAGCAGCCAACAGCTCTTTAATGAAAAACTGTTTTTT. This translates into CASSQQLFNEKLFF. Together with reference TRBV7-6 and TRBJ1-4, the CDR3 gives the full variable domain: GAGVSQSPRYKVTKRGQDVALRCDPISGHVSLYWYRQALGQGPEFLTYFNYEAQQDKSGLPNDRFSAERPEGSISTLTIQRTEQRDSAMYRCASSQQLFNEKLFFGSGTQLSVL.

The rearrangement joins TRBV5-6 to TRBJ1-4; possibly TRBD1 for D (5 bases). Germline V gene data show CDR1 as SGHDT and CDR2 as YYEEEE. CDR3 length: 14 residues. The V and J ends lost 1 base and 7 bases respectively, with 11 bases between them. The chain's CDR3 is CASSLMGQSEKLFF. The DNA of the CDR3 is TGTGCCAGCAGCTTGATGGGGCAAAGTGAAAAACTGTTTTTT.

V usage is TRBV9 and J usage is TRBJ1-2; weak D call: TRBD1 (6 bases). Trimming cost V 6 bases and J 2 bases, with 17 bases left between them. Germline V gene sequence: CDR1 SGDLS, CDR2 YYNGEE. This CDR3 contains 15 residues. Written as DNA, the CDR3 is TGTGCCAGCACCCAGTGGGGGGGCGGGAACTATGGCTACACCTTC. Its protein is CASTQWGGGNYGYTF.

This clone was counted a few times. This chain links TRBV27 with TRBJ2-7; D is perhaps TRBD1 (5 bases). Trimming cost V 2 bases and J 6 bases, with 14 bases left between them. CDR3 length equals 14 residues. CDR1 is MNHEY and CDR2 is SMNVEV in the germline V gene (reference sequence). The CDR3 sequence is CASSLTRDRGEQYF. In DNA form, the CDR3 reads TGTGCCAGCAGTTTAACCAGGGATAGGGGCGAGCAGTACTTC.

V gene TRBV5-1 combines with J gene TRBJ1-1; 12 bases agree with TRBD1. The CDR3 consists of 16 residues. With V trimmed by 3 bases and J by 3 bases, 6 bases remained unmatched. CDR1 SGHRS and CDR2 YFSETQ come from the germline V gene. The CDR3 sequence is CASSSPGQGAYTEAFF. The CDR3 DNA reads as TGCGCCAGCAGCTCCCCGGGACAGGGGGCTTACACTGAAGCTTTCTTT.

The chain couples TRBV7-6 to TRBJ2-5, with 7 bases that match TRBD1. The ends lost 5 bases at V and 0 bases at J; junction bases unmatched: 9. This CDR3 has 16 residues. The germline V gene encodes CDR1 SGHVS and CDR2 FNYEAQ. The CDR3 DNA is TGTGCCAGCAGCCAAAGAAGGGACAGTAACCAAGAGACCCAGTACTTC. Translation gives CASSQRRDSNQETQYF.

The rearrangement joins TRBV29-1 to TRBJ1-1, with 8 bases aligning to TRBD1. From germline, CDR1 is SQVTM and CDR2 ANQGSEA. J gave up 0 bases and V 4 bases, and 4 bases lay outside the gene matches. The CDR3 spans 14 residues. The CDR3 DNA sequence: TGCAGCGTTGGCCAGACAGGGGTGAACACTGAAGCTTTCTTT. As protein: CSVGQTGVNTEAFF.

V is TRBV6-5 and J is TRBJ1-2, with D hard to call. Trimming took off 0 bases at V and 0 bases at J, with 11 bases between the two ends. The CDR3 has 16 amino acids. Germline CDR1 and CDR2: MNHEY and SVGAGI. For the CDR3, the DNA is TGTGCCAGCAGTTACTCGTACAGTACCACTAACTATGGCTACACCTTC. Translation gives CASSYSYSTTNYGYTF.

This clone appeared a single time. The chain employs TRBV5-1 and TRBJ2-7; 9 bases map to TRBD2. CDR3 size: 15 residues. CDR1 SGHRS and CDR2 YFSETQ come from the germline V gene. V shed 2 bases and J 5 bases; nucleotides not matched to a gene: 8. CDR3 DNA: TGCGCCAGCAGCTTTTTGCGGGAGGGCTTTGACGAGCAGTACTTC. Its translation is CASSFLREGFDEQYF.

The chain links TRBV9 to TRBJ2-2; D unclear. V lost 3 bases and J lost 4, with 10 bases in between. The length of the CDR3 is 14 residues. The germline V gene has CDR1 SGDLS and CDR2 YYNGEE. The CDR3 nucleotides are TGTGCCAGCAGCGCACCTTCCGGCACCGGGGAGCTGTTTTTT. Amino acids: CASSAPSGTGELFF.

J is TRBJ2-1 and V is TRBV11-2; a possible D gene is TRBD2 (6 bases). With 5 bases removed from V and 9 bases from J, the gap between germline ends came to 11 bases. In germline, CDR1 is SGHAT, CDR2 FQNNGV. The CDR3 has 12 residues. The DNA for the CDR3 is TGTGCCAGCAGCCCCGGGACTCTTGAGCAGTTCTTC. Amino acid sequence: CASSPGTLEQFF. Full variable domain (remainder filled in from reference TRBV11-2 and TRBJ2-1): EAGVAQSPRYKIIEKRQSVAFWCNPISGHATLYWYQQILGQGPKLLIQFQNNGVVDDSQLPKDRFSAERLKGVDSTLKIQPAKLEDSAVYLCASSPGTLEQFFGPGTRLTVL.

The J gene is TRBJ1-1, the V gene TRBV9; tentatively, D is TRBD1 (5 bases). The CDR3 extends over 14 amino acids. V lost 5 bases and J lost 1, with 12 bases in between. The germline CDR1 and CDR2 sequences are SGDLS and YYNGEE. For the CDR3, the DNA is TGTGCCAGCAGTCTCACTCAGGGGAACACTGAAGCTTTCTTT. This sequence encodes CASSLTQGNTEAFF.

This clone appeared a single time. This chain joins TRBV30 and TRBJ2-7; the match to TRBD2 covers 9 bases. Germline assignment: CDR1 GTSNPN and CDR2 SVGIG (reference sequence). Trimming removed 7 bases from V and 1 base from J; junction bases left unmatched: 5. The CDR3 is made up of 13 amino acids. The CDR3 nucleotides read TGTGCCTTACTAGCGGGCCCGTCCTACGAGCAGTACTTC. Protein product: CALLAGPSYEQYF.